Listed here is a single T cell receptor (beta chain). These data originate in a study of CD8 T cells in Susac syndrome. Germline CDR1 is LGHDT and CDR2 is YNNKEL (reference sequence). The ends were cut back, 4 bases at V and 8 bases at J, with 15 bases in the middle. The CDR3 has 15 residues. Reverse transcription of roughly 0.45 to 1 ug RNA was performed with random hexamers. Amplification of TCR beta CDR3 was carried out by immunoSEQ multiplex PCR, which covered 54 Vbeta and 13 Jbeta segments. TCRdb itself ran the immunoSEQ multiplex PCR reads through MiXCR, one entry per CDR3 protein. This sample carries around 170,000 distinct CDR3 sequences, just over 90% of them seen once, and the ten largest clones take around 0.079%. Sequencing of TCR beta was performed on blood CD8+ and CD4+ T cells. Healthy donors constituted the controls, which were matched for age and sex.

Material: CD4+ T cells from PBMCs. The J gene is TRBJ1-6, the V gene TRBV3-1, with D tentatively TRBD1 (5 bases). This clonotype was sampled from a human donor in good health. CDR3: CASSLHGTEHSPLHF. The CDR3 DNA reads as TGTGCCAGCAGCCTTCACGGGACTGAACATTCACCCCTCCACTTT. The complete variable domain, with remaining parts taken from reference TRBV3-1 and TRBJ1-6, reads DTAVSQTPKYLVTQMGNDKSIKCEQNLGHDTMYWYKQDSKKFLKIMFSYNNKELIINETVPNRFSPKSPDKAHLNLHINSLELGDSAVYFCASSLHGTEHSPLHFGNGTRLTVT.